Included here is one TCR beta chain sequence, with context. This table comes from immunoSEQ multiplex PCR, and its TCRdb copy is limited to in-frame clones, with some not included. The sample records approximately 300,000 clones, around nine tenths being singletons. V was trimmed by 11 bases and J by 1 base, leaving 20 bases between them. Looked up from germline, CDR1 is SGHAT and CDR2 is FQNNGV. The CDR3 runs to 15 residues. These data are taken from a study of blood T cell repertoires in COVID-19. Looking at the study overall: Spain, Italy and the United States supplied samples that represented acute and convalescent COVID-19. The analysed material was cDNA or gDNA that came from T cells, B-cell-depleted T cells, or PBMCs.

What was sequenced was peripheral blood. The chain is built from TRBV11-2 and TRBJ1-1; no reliable D call. The receptor's source is a man aged 35 to 55 with acute or convalescent COVID-19. This chain's CDR3 is CACIGHGAGNTEAFF. The CDR3 DNA reads TGTGCCTGCATTGGTCATGGCGCAGGGAACACTGAAGCTTTCTTT.